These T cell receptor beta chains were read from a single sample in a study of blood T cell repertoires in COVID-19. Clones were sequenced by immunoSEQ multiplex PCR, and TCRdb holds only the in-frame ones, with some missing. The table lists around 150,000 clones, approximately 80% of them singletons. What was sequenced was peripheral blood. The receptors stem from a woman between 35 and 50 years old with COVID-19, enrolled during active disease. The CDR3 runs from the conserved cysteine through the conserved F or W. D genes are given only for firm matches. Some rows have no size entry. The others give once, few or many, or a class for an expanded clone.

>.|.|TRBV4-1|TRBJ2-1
CASSRTGTYNEQFF
TGCGCCAGCAGCCGCACAGGGACCTACAATGAGCAGTTCTTC
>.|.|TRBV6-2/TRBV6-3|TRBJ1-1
CASSYFLGNSGNTEAFF
TGTGCCAGCAGTTACTTTTTAGGGAACAGCGGGAACACTGAAGCTTTCTTT
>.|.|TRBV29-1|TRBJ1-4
CSALDSATNEKLFF
TGCAGCGCCCTTGACAGTGCAACTAATGAAAAACTGTTTTTT
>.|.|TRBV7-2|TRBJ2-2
CASSYHRPGELFF
TGTGCCAGCAGCTACCACAGGCCCGGGGAGCTGTTTTTT
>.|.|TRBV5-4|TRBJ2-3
CASSLETSSGDTQYF
TGTGCCAGCAGCTTGGAAACCAGTTCGGGAGATACGCAGTATTTT
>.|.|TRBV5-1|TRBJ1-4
CASSLGRALAEKLFF
TGCGCCAGCAGCTTGGGCAGGGCCCTTGCGGAAAAACTGTTTTTT
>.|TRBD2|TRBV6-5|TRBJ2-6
CASRAGGSGANVLTF
TGTGCCAGCAGAGCGGGGGGTAGCGGGGCCAACGTCCTGACTTTC
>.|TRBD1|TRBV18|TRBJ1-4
CASSTGQGNEKLFF
TGTGCCAGCTCAACGGGACAGGGGAATGAAAAACTGTTTTTT
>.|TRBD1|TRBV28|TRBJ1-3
CASSLRPGQGTGNTIYF
TGTGCCAGCAGTTTACGCCCGGGACAGGGGACTGGAAACACCATATATTTT
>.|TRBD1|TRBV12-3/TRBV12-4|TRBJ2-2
CASSDRVKGELFF
TGTGCCAGCAGTGACAGGGTTAAGGGGGAGCTGTTTTTT
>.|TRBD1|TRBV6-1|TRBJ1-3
CASSETGSSGNTIYF
TGTGCCAGCAGTGAGACAGGGAGCTCTGGAAACACCATATATTTT
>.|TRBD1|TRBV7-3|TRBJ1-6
CASSFGTGSSPLHF
TGTGCCAGCAGCTTCGGGACAGGGTCCTCACCCCTCCACTTT
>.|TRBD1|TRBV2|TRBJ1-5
CASTGQGAYQPQHF
TGTGCCAGCACGGGACAGGGTGCTTATCAGCCCCAGCATTTT
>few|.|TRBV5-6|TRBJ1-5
CASSQGLDNQPQHF
TGTGCCAGCAGCCAGGGTCTCGACAATCAGCCCCAGCATTTT
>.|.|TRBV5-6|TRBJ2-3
CASSLGQFTDTQYF
TGTGCCAGCAGCTTGGGACAGTTCACAGATACGCAGTATTTT
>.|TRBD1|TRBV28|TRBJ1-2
CASSVTGSRGYTF
TGTGCCAGCAGCGTGACAGGGTCCCGGGGCTACACCTTC
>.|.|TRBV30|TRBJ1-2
CAWSVIGGGYGYTF
TGTGCCTGGAGTGTAATTGGGGGCGGCTATGGCTACACCTTC
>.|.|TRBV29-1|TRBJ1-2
CSVDIGDYGYTF
TGCAGCGTTGACATAGGGGACTATGGCTACACCTTC
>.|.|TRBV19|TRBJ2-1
CATTENNEQFF
TGTGCCACCACCGAGAATAATGAGCAGTTCTTC
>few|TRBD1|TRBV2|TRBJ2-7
CASSVQGVHEQYF
TGTGCCAGCAGTGTCCAGGGGGTACACGAGCAGTACTTC
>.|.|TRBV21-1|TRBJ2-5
CASSILTTDQETQYF
TGTGCCAGCAGCATTTTGACAACAGACCAAGAGACCCAGTACTTC
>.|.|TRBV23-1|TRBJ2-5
CASSQNPLGPRETQYF
TGCGCCAGCAGTCAAAACCCCCTGGGGCCGAGGGAGACCCAGTACTTC
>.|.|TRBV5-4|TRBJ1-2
CASTTRGQGGVGYTF
TGTGCCAGCACGACCCGGGGGCAAGGGGGGGTTGGCTACACCTTC
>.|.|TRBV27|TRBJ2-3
CASSYGSAADTQYF
TGTGCCAGCAGTTATGGGTCAGCGGCAGATACGCAGTATTTT
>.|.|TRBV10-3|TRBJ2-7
CASQGKRTSYEQYF
TGTGCCAGTCAAGGAAAAAGGACAAGCTACGAGCAGTACTTC
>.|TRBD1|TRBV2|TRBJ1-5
CASSEGIDRVGQPQHF
TGTGCCAGCAGTGAGGGGATCGACAGGGTGGGTCAGCCCCAGCATTTT
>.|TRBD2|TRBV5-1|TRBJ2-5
CASSWTSRETQYF
TGCGCCAGCAGCTGGACTAGCAGAGAGACCCAGTACTTC
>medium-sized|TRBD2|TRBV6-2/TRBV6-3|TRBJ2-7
CASSYGTSGYEQYF
TGTGCCAGCAGTTACGGGACTAGCGGCTACGAGCAGTACTTC
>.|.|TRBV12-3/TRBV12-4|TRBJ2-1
CASKGYNNEQFF
TGTGCCAGCAAGGGGTATAACAATGAGCAGTTCTTC
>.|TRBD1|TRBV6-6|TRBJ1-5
CASSYSRQGDQPQHF
TGTGCCAGCAGTTACTCTCGACAGGGAGATCAGCCCCAGCATTTT
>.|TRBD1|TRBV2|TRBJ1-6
CASRRQGDNSPLHF
TGTGCCAGCAGGCGACAGGGGGACAATTCACCCCTCCACTTT
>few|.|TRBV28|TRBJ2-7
CASSLRGEQYF
TGTGCCAGCAGTTTAAGGGGGGAGCAGTACTTC
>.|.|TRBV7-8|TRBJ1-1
CASSPDSRMNTEAFF
TGTGCCAGCAGCCCGGACAGTAGAATGAACACTGAAGCTTTCTTT
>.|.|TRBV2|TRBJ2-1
CASSAGGTLYNEQFF
TGTGCCAGCAGTGCGGGCGGGACCCTCTACAATGAGCAGTTCTTC
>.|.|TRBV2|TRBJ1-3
CASIGAGPTDKGGAGGNTIYF
TGTGCCAGCATTGGGGCAGGCCCTACCGATAAGGGGGGGGCTGGTGGAAACACCATATATTTT
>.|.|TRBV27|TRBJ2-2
CASSFYETGELFF
TGTGCCAGCAGTTTTTACGAGACCGGGGAGCTGTTTTTT
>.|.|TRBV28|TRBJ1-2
CASRSPVANNGYTF
TGTGCCAGCAGATCCCCCGTGGCAAACAATGGCTACACCTTC
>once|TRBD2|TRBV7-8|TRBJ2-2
CASRPGGTNTGELFF
TGTGCCAGCCGGCCGGGGGGAACGAACACCGGGGAGCTGTTTTTT
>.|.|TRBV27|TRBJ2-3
CASSFEQGRTDTQYF
TGTGCCAGCAGTTTTGAACAGGGGAGGACAGATACGCAGTATTTT
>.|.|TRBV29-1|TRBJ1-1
CSVIEASTEAFF
TGCAGCGTAATTGAAGCCTCGACTGAAGCTTTCTTT
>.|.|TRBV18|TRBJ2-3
CASSLSGVDTQYF
TGTGCCAGCTCACTTTCCGGGGTAGATACGCAGTATTTT